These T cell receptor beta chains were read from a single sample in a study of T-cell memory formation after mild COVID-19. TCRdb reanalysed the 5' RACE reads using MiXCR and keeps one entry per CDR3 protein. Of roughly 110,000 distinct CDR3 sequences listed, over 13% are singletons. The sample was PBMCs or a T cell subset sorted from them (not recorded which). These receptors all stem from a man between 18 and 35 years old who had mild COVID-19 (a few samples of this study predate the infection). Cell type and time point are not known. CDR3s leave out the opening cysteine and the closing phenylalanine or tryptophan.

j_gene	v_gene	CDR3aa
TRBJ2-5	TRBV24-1	ATSDLGTQY
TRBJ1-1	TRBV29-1	SVELQGRAF
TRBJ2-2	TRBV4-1	ASSQYRGPGELF
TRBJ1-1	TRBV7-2	ASSLLQRNTEAF
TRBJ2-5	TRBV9	ASSVAQDRVRETQY
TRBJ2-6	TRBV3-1	ASSRSRGTGSGANVLT
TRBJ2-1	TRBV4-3	ASSHPMGGQDEQF
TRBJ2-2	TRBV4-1	ASSPRTSGGSTGELF
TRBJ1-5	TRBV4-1	ASSQDGKGGFDLSNQPQH
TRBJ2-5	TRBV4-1	ASSQLIGGQQETQY
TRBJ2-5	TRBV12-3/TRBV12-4	ASSLTETQY
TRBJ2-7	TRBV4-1	ASSQDIRQASYEQY
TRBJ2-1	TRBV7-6	ASSTPRGGNHNEQF
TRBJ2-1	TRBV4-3	ASSRGNNEQF
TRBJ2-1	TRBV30	AWSRDSSYNEQF
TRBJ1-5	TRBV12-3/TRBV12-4	ASSAGTGGTQPQH
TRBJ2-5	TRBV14	ASSQFTSGNGETQY
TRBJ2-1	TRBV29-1	SVVAGGSYNEQF
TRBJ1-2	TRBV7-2	ASSLVGRPYLGYT
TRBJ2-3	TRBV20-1	SARDQGVVDITDTQY
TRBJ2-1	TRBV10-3	AIRTGTVSYNEQF
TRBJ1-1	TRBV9	ASSVAPGALTLNTEAF
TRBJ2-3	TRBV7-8	ASSLLRRSTDTQY
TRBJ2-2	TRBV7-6	ASSFSGTGELF
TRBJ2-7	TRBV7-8	ASRSGTGISGEQY
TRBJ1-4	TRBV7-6	ASSPGGDYLF
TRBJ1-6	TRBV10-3	AISENRMSSPLH
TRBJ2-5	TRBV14	ASSQEGRVYQETQY
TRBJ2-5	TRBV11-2	ASSLDQGVEETQY
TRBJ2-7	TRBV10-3	AISGTSGYSYEQY
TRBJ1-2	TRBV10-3	AISGTGQATDYGYT
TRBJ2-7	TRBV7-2	ASSLGAGGVYEQY
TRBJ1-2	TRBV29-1	SARQGGSVGYT
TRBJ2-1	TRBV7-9	ASSPGGGGRQF
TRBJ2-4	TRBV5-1	ASSPYTDRLAKNIQY
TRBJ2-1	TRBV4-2	ASSQRPGQHNEQF
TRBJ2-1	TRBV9	ASSSEGGPNNEQF
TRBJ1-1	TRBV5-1	ASSLFAGQEAF
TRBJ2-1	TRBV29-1	SVGRDKANEQF
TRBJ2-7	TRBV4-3	ASSQDRQVHEQY
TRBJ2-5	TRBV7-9	ASSRRGETQY
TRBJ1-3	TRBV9	ASSAVGLPGNTIY
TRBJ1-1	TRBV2	ASRTTVGAF
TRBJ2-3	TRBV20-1	SASVIMIAGSTDTQY
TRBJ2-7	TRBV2	ASGDRITYEQY
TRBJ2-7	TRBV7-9	ASSNWDSPYEQY
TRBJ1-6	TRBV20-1	SARLAGPFNSPLH
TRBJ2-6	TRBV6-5	ASSYLTGDSGANVLT
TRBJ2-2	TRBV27	ASSLSMGYGELF